Listed below are T cell receptor beta chains from one sample, sequenced in a study of T cells in narcolepsy. The assay was immunoSEQ multiplex PCR, and TCRdb's table has in-frame clones only and misses some. The sample shows about 33,000 clones, approximately 87% of them seen only once. Sample: CD45RA- memory CD4+ T cells from PBMCs. These receptors came from a human donor with narcolepsy. Both conserved end residues are part of each CDR3. A D gene is named only where the DNA matches it firmly. Clone size is not always given. Where it is, it says once, few, many or a class for expanded clones.

size	V	J	D	DNA	CDR3
NA	TRBV27	TRBJ2-2	NA	TGTGCCAGCAGTTTTGAGGTTAACACCGGGGAGCTGTTTTTT	CASSFEVNTGELFF
NA	TRBV6-1	TRBJ1-6	NA	TGTGCCAGCAGTGTAAGGGAGCCCCTCCACTTT	CASSVREPLHF
NA	TRBV19	TRBJ1-2	TRBD1	TGTGCCAGTAGTGCGCCCCGGGACAGGGTCTATGGCTACACCTTC	CASSAPRDRVYGYTF
NA	TRBV5-1	TRBJ1-4	TRBD1	TGCGCCAGCAGCTTGGGCCAGGGGGCGAGCGGTGAAAAACTGTTTTTT	CASSLGQGASGEKLFF
NA	TRBV2	TRBJ1-4	NA	TGTGCCAGCAGTGAGGGAGGGCGTAATGAAAAACTGTTTTTT	CASSEGGRNEKLFF
NA	TRBV7-3	TRBJ2-3	TRBD1	TGTGCCAGCAGCTCCCTGGGACAGGGAAGGACAGATACGCAGTATTTT	CASSSLGQGRTDTQYF
NA	TRBV5-1	TRBJ2-7	NA	TGCGCCAGCAGCTGGGGGGCTGGCGGTGACGAGCAGTACTTC	CASSWGAGGDEQYF
NA	TRBV28	TRBJ2-7	NA	TGTGCCAGCAGTCTCACCGGGACGGACTACGAGCAGTACTTC	CASSLTGTDYEQYF
few	TRBV5-6	TRBJ1-1	NA	TGTGCCAGCAGTCTGGAGGACACTCTTCGCGCTGAAGCTTTCTTT	CASSLEDTLRAEAFF
NA	TRBV27	TRBJ1-5	NA	TGTGCCAGCAGTTTTGGGTGGGATCAGCCCCAGCATTTT	CASSFGWDQPQHF